What follows is one T cell receptor beta chain and its context. Its antigen is undetermined. The CDR3 totals 15 residues. Germline V CDR1 and CDR2: MNHEY, SMNVEV (reference sequence). V was shortened by 6 bases and J by 6 bases, with 18 bases between the two germline ends. These data come from a study of PD-1 blockade in classical Hodgkin lymphoma. The study's findings and limits: Newly diagnosed patients reportedly had lower baseline TCR diversity than healthy donors. A significant rise in TCR diversity by C4D1 was seen for CD4+ but not CD8+ cells. The diversity seen at baseline in complete responders resembled that of newly diagnosed patients. Prior therapy or disease activity may underlie the repertoire differences, whose causes remain undefined.

The protocol was immunoSEQ multiplex PCR, while the TCRdb copy is restricted to in-frame clones and leaves out a portion. The sample has about 64,000 clones, about 92% seen once. The sample's time point: cycle 4 day 1 (C4D1), after 6 weeks of nivolumab. Each of the patients experienced relapse following autologous stem cell transplantation, and their brentuximab vedotin exposure differed. The sample consisted of peripheral blood mononuclear cells (PBMCs), taken before the fourth cycle of nivolumab. The sequence was collected from a human donor with classical Hodgkin lymphoma. This chain uses TRBV27 with TRBJ2-1; D may be TRBD2 (6 bases). The CDR3: CASSRVVLAGNEQFF. In nucleotides, the CDR3 is TGTGCCAGCAGCCGCGTCGTACTAGCTGGCAATGAGCAGTTCTTC.